A selection of T cell receptor beta chains follows, all from one sample in a study of T cell repertoires in cytomegalovirus infection. Their target antigens are unknown. TCRdb reprocessed the reads via MiXCR and lists one record per CDR3 protein. The sample lists hundreds of thousands of distinct CDR3 sequences, over 25% seen once, with around 12% in the top ten. The specimen comprised cultured CD8+ T cells from PBMCs, sampled from culture after CMV antigen stimulation. The receptors shown here come from a human donor in good health (CMV status not recorded). Some clones in this sample may be carry-over from other donors' samples. Each CDR3 is given with its conserved first and last residue. The order of the fields is J gene, D gene, clone size, V gene, CDR3 DNA, CDR3 protein. A D gene is named only where the DNA matches it firmly. Rows give clone size only sometimes, using once, few, many, or a class for an expanded clone.

J gene: TRBJ1-3
D gene: TRBD1
clone size: .
V gene: TRBV4-3
CDR3 DNA: TGCGCCAGCAGCCAAGGACAGGGAACTGGAAACACCATGTATTTT
CDR3 protein: CASSQGQGTGNTMYF

J gene: TRBJ1-2
D gene: .
clone size: once
V gene: TRBV10-2
CDR3 DNA: TGCGCCAGCAGTGAAAGGGGGATTCCATATGGCTACACCTTC
CDR3 protein: CASSERGIPYGYTF

J gene: TRBJ1-5
D gene: .
clone size: few
V gene: TRBV6-2/TRBV6-3
CDR3 DNA: TGTGCCAGCAACAAAGAGACAGTCCATAGCAATCAGCCCCAGCATTTT
CDR3 protein: CASNKETVHSNQPQHF

J gene: TRBJ1-1
D gene: TRBD1
clone size: .
V gene: TRBV6-5
CDR3 DNA: TGTGCCACCCACCTGACAGGGAGTGGCACTGAAGCTTTCTTT
CDR3 protein: CATHLTGSGTEAFF

J gene: TRBJ2-2
D gene: .
clone size: .
V gene: TRBV28
CDR3 DNA: TGTGCCAGCAGTTTAGTTTTCGAGGGGGACAACACCGGGGAGCTGTTTTTT
CDR3 protein: CASSLVFEGDNTGELFF

J gene: TRBJ1-4
D gene: .
clone size: few
V gene: TRBV12-3/TRBV12-4
CDR3 DNA: TGTGCCAGCAGCACTCCTACAGAAAACAAAGAAAAACTGTTTTTT
CDR3 protein: CASSTPTENKEKLFF

J gene: TRBJ2-1
D gene: .
clone size: many
V gene: TRBV12-3/TRBV12-4
CDR3 DNA: TGTGCCAGCAGTTTATTGGCCTTGCCAGGGCCCGACAATGAGCAGTTCTTC
CDR3 protein: CASSLLALPGPDNEQFF

J gene: TRBJ1-1
D gene: .
clone size: .
V gene: TRBV6-1
CDR3 DNA: TGTGCCAGCAGTGAAGTCCGGGGCGCCACTGAAGCTTTCTTT
CDR3 protein: CASSEVRGATEAFF

J gene: TRBJ2-1
D gene: .
clone size: .
V gene: TRBV6-6
CDR3 DNA: TGTGCCAGCACGTACCCAGGGTACTACAATGAGCAGTTCTTC
CDR3 protein: CASTYPGYYNEQFF

J gene: TRBJ2-3
D gene: TRBD1
clone size: few
V gene: TRBV4-3
CDR3 DNA: TGCGCCAGCAGCCTAGGGGGCCGGGTGTCAGATACGCAGTATTTT
CDR3 protein: CASSLGGRVSDTQYF

J gene: TRBJ2-1
D gene: TRBD2
clone size: .
V gene: TRBV7-6
CDR3 DNA: TGTGCCAGCAACTTAGAACCGACTAGCGGGGCCCCGGGCAATGAGCAGTTCTTC
CDR3 protein: CASNLEPTSGAPGNEQFF

J gene: TRBJ1-1
D gene: .
clone size: few
V gene: TRBV10-3
CDR3 DNA: TGTGCCATCAGTGACCCTTTCCGGGGCCGAGAAGAGACTGAAGCTTTCTTT
CDR3 protein: CAISDPFRGREETEAFF

J gene: TRBJ2-1
D gene: TRBD1
clone size: few
V gene: TRBV19
CDR3 DNA: TGTGCCAGTAGTATAGTCCACAGGGGTAGCAATGAGCAGTTCTTC
CDR3 protein: CASSIVHRGSNEQFF

J gene: TRBJ1-1
D gene: .
clone size: few
V gene: TRBV5-8
CDR3 DNA: TGTGCCAGCAGCCTAAGACAGATTAAAGCTTTCTTT
CDR3 protein: CASSLRQIKAFF

J gene: TRBJ1-2
D gene: .
clone size: .
V gene: TRBV9
CDR3 DNA: TGTGCCAGCAGTCCCGATGGCTACACCTTC
CDR3 protein: CASSPDGYTF

J gene: TRBJ1-2
D gene: .
clone size: .
V gene: TRBV2
CDR3 DNA: TGTGCCACCTTCGGGGGCAGAAACTATGGCTACACCTTC
CDR3 protein: CATFGGRNYGYTF

J gene: TRBJ1-6
D gene: TRBD1
clone size: .
V gene: TRBV12-3/TRBV12-4
CDR3 DNA: TGTGCCAGCAGTTTTCGTGGACAGGAGAATTCACCCCTCCACTTT
CDR3 protein: CASSFRGQENSPLHF